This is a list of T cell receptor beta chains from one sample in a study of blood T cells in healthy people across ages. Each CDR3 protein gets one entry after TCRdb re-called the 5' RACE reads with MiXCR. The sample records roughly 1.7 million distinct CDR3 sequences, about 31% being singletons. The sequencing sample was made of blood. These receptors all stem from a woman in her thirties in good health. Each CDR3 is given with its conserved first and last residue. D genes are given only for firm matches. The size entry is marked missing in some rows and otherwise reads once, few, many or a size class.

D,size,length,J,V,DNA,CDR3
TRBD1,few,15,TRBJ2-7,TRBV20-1,TGCAGTGCTAGAGTAAGACAGGGTGTTTCCTACGAGCAGTACTTC,CSARVRQGVSYEQYF
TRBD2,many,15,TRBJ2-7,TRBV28,TGTGCCAGCAGTCGGGGACTAGCGGGGGCCTACGAGCAGTACTTC,CASSRGLAGAYEQYF
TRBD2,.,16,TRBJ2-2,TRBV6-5,TGTGCCAGCAGTCGCCGCGACGGGGGGATCACCGGGGAGCTGTTTTTT,CASSRRDGGITGELFF
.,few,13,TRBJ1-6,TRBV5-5,TGTGCCAGCAGCTTGGAAGGGGTTTCACCCCTCCACTTT,CASSLEGVSPLHF
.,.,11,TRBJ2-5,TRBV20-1,TGCAGTGCTAGACCGGAAGAGACCCAGTACTTC,CSARPEETQYF
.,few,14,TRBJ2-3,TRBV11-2,TGTGCCAGCAGCCCAACAGGTACCTCAGATACGCAGTATTTT,CASSPTGTSDTQYF
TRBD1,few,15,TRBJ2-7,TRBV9,TGTGCCAGCAGCGGATCCGGGACAGGGTTCGACGAGCAGTACTTC,CASSGSGTGFDEQYF
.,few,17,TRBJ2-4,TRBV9,TGTGCCAGCAGCGTATCAGAGAACTCCTTAGCCAAAAACATTCAGTACTTC,CASSVSENSLAKNIQYF
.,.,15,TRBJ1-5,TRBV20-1,TGCAGCGCTAGATTGGGAAAGACAGACTATCAGCCCCTGCATTTT,CSARLGKTDYQPLHF
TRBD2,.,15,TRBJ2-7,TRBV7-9,TGTGCCAGCAGCTCCCATTTGGCGGGAGCCTACGAGCAGTACTTC,CASSSHLAGAYEQYF
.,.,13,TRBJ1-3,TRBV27,TGTGCCAGCAGTTTAACGACTGGAAACACCATATATTTT,CASSLTTGNTIYF
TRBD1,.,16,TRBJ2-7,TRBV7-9,TGTGCCAGCAGCCCCGGGGGCGGACAGGGGGGCTACGAGCAGTACTTC,CASSPGGGQGGYEQYF
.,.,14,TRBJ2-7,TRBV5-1,TGCGCCACCGGGCCGAGGGGCTCTCTGGACGAGCAGTACTTC,CATGPRGSLDEQYF
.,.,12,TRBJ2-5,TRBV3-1,TGTGCCGGCAGCCCCGGGGGAGAGACCCAGTACTTC,CAGSPGGETQYF
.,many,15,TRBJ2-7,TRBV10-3,TGTGCCATCAGTGAGTCCATCGACAGTGCCTACGAGCAGTACTTC,CAISESIDSAYEQYF
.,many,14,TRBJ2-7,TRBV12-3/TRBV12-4,TGTGCCAGCTCACCATCAGGGTCACCCTACGAGCAGTACTTC,CASSPSGSPYEQYF
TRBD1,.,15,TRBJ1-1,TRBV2,TGTGCCAGCAGCGGCTTTGGGACAGTGAACACTGAAGCTTTCTTT,CASSGFGTVNTEAFF
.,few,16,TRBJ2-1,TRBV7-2,TGTGCCAGCAGCTTATCCGGGGGGCAACTCTACAATGAGCAGTTCTTC,CASSLSGGQLYNEQFF
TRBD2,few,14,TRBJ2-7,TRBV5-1,TGCGCCAGCAGCTTTAGCGGGACTACCTACGAGCAGTACTTC,CASSFSGTTYEQYF
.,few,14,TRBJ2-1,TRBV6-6,TGTGCCAGCAGGGGGAGGTCGGAGTCCAATGAGCAGTTCTTC,CASRGRSESNEQFF
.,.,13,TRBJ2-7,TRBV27,TGTGCCAGCAGTTCTTTAAACAGGGACGAGCAGTACTTC,CASSSLNRDEQYF
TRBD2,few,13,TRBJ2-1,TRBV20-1,TGCAGTGCCGAACTAGCGGGGGGGGATGAGCAGTTCTTC,CSAELAGGDEQFF
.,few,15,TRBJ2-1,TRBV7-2,TGTGCCAGCAGCTTCGAGTTTTTATCCTACAATGAGCAGTTCTTC,CASSFEFLSYNEQFF
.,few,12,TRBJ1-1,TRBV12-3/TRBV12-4,TGTGCCAGCAGTAGTCGAGGGGGGCCAGCTTTCTTT,CASSSRGGPAFF
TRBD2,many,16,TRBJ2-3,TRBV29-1,TGCAGCGTTCCACCTACTAGCGGGGGTTTCACAGATACGCAGTATTTT,CSVPPTSGGFTDTQYF
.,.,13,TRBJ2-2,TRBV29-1,TGCAGCGTTGATCTCGGGGACACCGGGGAGCTGTTTTTT,CSVDLGDTGELFF
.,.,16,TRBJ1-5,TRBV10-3,TGTGCCATCAGTCCATCCCGGGCATCATGGAGTCAGCCCCAGCATTTT,CAISPSRASWSQPQHF
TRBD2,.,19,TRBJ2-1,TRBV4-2,TGTGCCGGCAGCCAAGACTGGCGGGTGGCGGCTAGCGGGTACGGTGAGCAGTTCTTC,CAGSQDWRVAASGYGEQFF
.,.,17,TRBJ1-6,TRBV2,TGTGCCAGCAGTGACGGACTAATCGGCAGCACGAATTCACCCCTCCACTTT,CASSDGLIGSTNSPLHF
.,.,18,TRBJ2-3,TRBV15,TGTGCCACCAGCAAAGGATCCCGGGCCCGTGATAGCACAGATACGCAGTATTTT,CATSKGSRARDSTDTQYF
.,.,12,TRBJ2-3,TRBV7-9,TGTGCCAGCAGCTCCCACGTGGATACGCAGTATTTT,CASSSHVDTQYF
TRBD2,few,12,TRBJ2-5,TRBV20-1,TGCAGTGCTAGAGAGGGCGGGGGGCTCGCGTACTTC,CSAREGGGLAYF
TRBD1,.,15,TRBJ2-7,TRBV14,TGTGCCAGCAGTCGCGACAGGGGGCGAGGCCACGAGCAGTACTTC,CASSRDRGRGHEQYF
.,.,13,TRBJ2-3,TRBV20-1,TGCAGTGCTCCTCATGTCTCTACAGATACGCAGTATTTT,CSAPHVSTDTQYF
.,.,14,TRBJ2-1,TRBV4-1,TGCACCAGCAGCCAGAAGTGGGATTACAATGAGCAGTTCTTC,CTSSQKWDYNEQFF
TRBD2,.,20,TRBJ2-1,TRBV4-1,TGCGCCAGCAGCCAAGATCCCGGCGCGGGGGGGATATCCTCCTACAATGAGCAGTTCTTC,CASSQDPGAGGISSYNEQFF
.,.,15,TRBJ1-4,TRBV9,TGTGCCAGCAGCGTAGGAAGGACGGCGAATGAAAAACTGTTTTTT,CASSVGRTANEKLFF
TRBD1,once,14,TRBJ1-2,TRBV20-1,TGCAGTGCCCGGCCGGCGACAGGGGGCGGTGGCTACACCTTC,CSARPATGGGGYTF
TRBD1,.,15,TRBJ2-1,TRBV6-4,TGTGCCAGCAGAGCCGGACAGGACCGCTACAATGAGCAGTTCTTC,CASRAGQDRYNEQFF
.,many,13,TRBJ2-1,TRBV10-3,TGTGCCATAGCGGGCACCGCCCTCAATGAGCAGTTCTTC,CAIAGTALNEQFF
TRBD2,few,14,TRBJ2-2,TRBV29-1,TGCAGCGTTGAAGACGGGAGGGCCACCGGGGAGCTGTTTTTT,CSVEDGRATGELFF
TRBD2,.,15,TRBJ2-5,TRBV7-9,TGTGCCAGCAGCTTAGGTAGCGGGGCCAAAGAGACCCAGTACTTC,CASSLGSGAKETQYF
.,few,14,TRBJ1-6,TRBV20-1,TGCAGTGCCATACGCCAGGGTGTAAGATCACCCCTCCACTTT,CSAIRQGVRSPLHF
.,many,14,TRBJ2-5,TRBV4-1,TGCGCCAGCAGCCAAGGGGCAGGGATCGAGACCCAGTACTTC,CASSQGAGIETQYF
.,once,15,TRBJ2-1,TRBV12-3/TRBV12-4,TGTGCCAGCAGTTTATCACTAGTGGACTACAATGGGCAGTTCTTC,CASSLSLVDYNGQFF
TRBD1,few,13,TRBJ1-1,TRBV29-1,TGCAGCGTTACGGGACAGCTGAACACTGAAGCTTTCTTT,CSVTGQLNTEAFF
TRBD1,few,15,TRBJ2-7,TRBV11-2,TGTGCCAGCAGCTCCACGGCAGGGGGCCCCTACGAGCAGTACTTC,CASSSTAGGPYEQYF
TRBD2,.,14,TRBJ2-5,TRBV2,TGTGCCAGCAGGGGGACTAGTAGCCAAGAGACCCAGTACTTC,CASRGTSSQETQYF
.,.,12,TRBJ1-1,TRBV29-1,TGCAGCGTTGGGGGGAAGGGAACTGAAGCTTTCTTT,CSVGGKGTEAFF
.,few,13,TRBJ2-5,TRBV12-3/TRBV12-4,TGTGCCAGCAGTCCCGGACCAAAAGAGACCCAGTACTTC,CASSPGPKETQYF
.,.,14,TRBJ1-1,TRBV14,TGTGCCAGCAGCCAAGAAGGGATTGCCACTGAAGCTTTCTTT,CASSQEGIATEAFF
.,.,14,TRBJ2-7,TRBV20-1,TGCAGTGCTAGGTTTGGAGCGGCCTACAATGAGCAGTACTTC,CSARFGAAYNEQYF
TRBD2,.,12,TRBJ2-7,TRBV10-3,TGTGCCATCAGTGGTAGCGGGGACGAGCAGTACTTC,CAISGSGDEQYF
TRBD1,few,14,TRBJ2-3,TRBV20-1,TGCAGTGCCGATACAGGGGTCGCCACAGATACGCAGTATTTT,CSADTGVATDTQYF
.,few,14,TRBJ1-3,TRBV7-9,TGTGCCAGCAGCACCACAAGCTCTGGAAACACCATATATTTT,CASSTTSSGNTIYF